A selection of T cell receptor beta chains follows, all from one sample in a study of blood T cell repertoires in COVID-19. TCRdb's copy holds only in-frame clones and misses some; the assay was immunoSEQ multiplex PCR. This sample has more than 65,000 clones; just under 80% occur once, and the top ten carry over 45%. The sample taken for sequencing was peripheral blood. All receptors derive from a human donor in a cohort sampled during active COVID-19. The CDR3 runs from the conserved cysteine through the conserved F or W. A D gene is named only where the DNA matches it firmly.

v_call	d_call	j_call	cdr3_aa
TRBV7-2	TRBD1	TRBJ1-5	CASSLEGQGGQPQHF
TRBV12-3/TRBV12-4	.	TRBJ1-2	CASSSQGSYGYTF
TRBV5-6	.	TRBJ1-5	CASSLGMVGGNQPQHF
TRBV6-5	.	TRBJ1-3	CASSSSGGSGNTIYF
TRBV11-3	.	TRBJ1-2	CASSLDRGGRGYTF
TRBV10-3	TRBD1	TRBJ2-7	CAISERKGQGGGEQYF
TRBV9	TRBD1	TRBJ2-2	CASSVGTGGSGELFF
TRBV6-2/TRBV6-3	.	TRBJ2-1	CASSLTNSYNEQFF
TRBV27	.	TRBJ2-7	CASSLFRLSRGTYEQYF
TRBV5-8	.	TRBJ2-3	CASSYELADTQYF
TRBV27	TRBD1	TRBJ1-4	CASSFSGQGYKEKLFF
TRBV7-2	TRBD1	TRBJ2-3	CASSLGDRVADTQYF
TRBV5-1	.	TRBJ2-2	CASSQLSTGELFF
TRBV6-6	TRBD1	TRBJ1-2	CASSYGQGLDYGYTF
TRBV5-4	TRBD1	TRBJ2-2	CASSLPRGRDTGELFF
TRBV24-1	.	TRBJ2-1	CATSDSGREGAEQFF
TRBV6-5	TRBD1	TRBJ2-2	CASSYSAGGSGELFF
TRBV28	TRBD1	TRBJ1-2	CASRYPGQGANYGYTF
TRBV7-9	.	TRBJ1-4	CASSLVQGLGEKLFF
TRBV9	TRBD2	TRBJ2-5	CASSRKWGSGVETQYF
TRBV5-1	TRBD2	TRBJ2-7	CASKAGGSYEQYF
TRBV27	.	TRBJ2-3	CASSLNRVYDTQYF
TRBV6-6	TRBD1	TRBJ2-2	CASSTRDRPPKLFF
TRBV4-2	TRBD2	TRBJ2-1	CASSQVPVVAGNNEQFF
TRBV19	.	TRBJ2-2	CASSMGRGFANTGELFF
TRBV28	.	TRBJ1-6	CASNNNSPLHF
TRBV15	.	TRBJ1-6	CATSRGGNSPLHF
TRBV11-3	TRBD2	TRBJ2-3	CASSLYAGETDTQYF
TRBV7-9	.	TRBJ1-1	CASSLQNTEAFF
TRBV9	TRBD2	TRBJ2-2	CASSVQSSGSAGELFF
TRBV28	.	TRBJ2-5	CASSFIRGRETQYF
TRBV19	TRBD1	TRBJ1-2	CASSIKQGGRGYTF
TRBV10-2	TRBD2	TRBJ2-3	CASLKNRAGGRTDTQYF
TRBV27	.	TRBJ1-6	CASSLSPQVTNSPLHF
TRBV5-6	.	TRBJ2-3	CASSSSDTQYF
TRBV28	TRBD2	TRBJ2-5	CASSGLAGGWETQYF
TRBV5-1	.	TRBJ2-7	CASSSLTRNEQYF
TRBV27	.	TRBJ2-7	CASSLLSDSRREQYF
TRBV11-1	.	TRBJ1-3	CASSLQDNYSGNTIYF
TRBV30	.	TRBJ1-1	CAWRDSPWAEAFF
TRBV13	TRBD1	TRBJ2-2	CASKEGQGYTGELFF
TRBV24-1	TRBD1	TRBJ1-1	CATSDGQGGNTEAFF
TRBV27	TRBD1	TRBJ1-6	CASSWTGADPVHF
TRBV27	.	TRBJ1-2	CASSFGGGRGYGYTF
TRBV19	.	TRBJ1-1	CASSLSKSGTEAFF
TRBV2	TRBD2	TRBJ2-1	CASSEALLAGVDNEQFF
TRBV21-1	.	TRBJ1-1	CASSKALDSPNTEAFF
TRBV7-6	TRBD2	TRBJ2-1	CASSMLVGLAGEGNEQFF
TRBV5-4	TRBD1	TRBJ1-1	CASSAGQGAEAFF
TRBV10-3	.	TRBJ1-2	CAISEDNNYGYTF